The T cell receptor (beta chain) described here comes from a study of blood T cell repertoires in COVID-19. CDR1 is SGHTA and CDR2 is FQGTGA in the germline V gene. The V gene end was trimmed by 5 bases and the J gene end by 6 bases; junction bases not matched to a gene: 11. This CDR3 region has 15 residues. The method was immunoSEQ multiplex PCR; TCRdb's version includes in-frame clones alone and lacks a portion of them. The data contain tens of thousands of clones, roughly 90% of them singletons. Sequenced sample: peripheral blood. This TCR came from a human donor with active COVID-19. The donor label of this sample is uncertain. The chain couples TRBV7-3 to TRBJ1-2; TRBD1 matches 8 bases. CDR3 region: CASSPGPGTGNGYTF. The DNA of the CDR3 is TGTGCCAGCAGCCCGGGGCCCGGGACAGGAAATGGCTACACCTTC.